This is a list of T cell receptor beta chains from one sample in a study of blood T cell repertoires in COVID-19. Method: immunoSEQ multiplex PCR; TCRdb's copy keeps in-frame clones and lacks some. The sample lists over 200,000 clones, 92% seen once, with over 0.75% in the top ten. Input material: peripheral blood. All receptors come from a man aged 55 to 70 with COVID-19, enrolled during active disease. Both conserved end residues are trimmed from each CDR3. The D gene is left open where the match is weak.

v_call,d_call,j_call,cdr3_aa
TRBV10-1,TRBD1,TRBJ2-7,ASRMGDSVYEQY
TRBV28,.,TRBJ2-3,ASTSGPSTDTQY
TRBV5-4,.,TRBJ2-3,ASSPRAGADTQY
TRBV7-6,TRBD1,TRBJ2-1,ASSLGGDRIPSDEQF
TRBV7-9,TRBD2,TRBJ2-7,ASSPWTSGGAFYEQY
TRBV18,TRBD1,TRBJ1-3,ASSPSGTGTGNTIY
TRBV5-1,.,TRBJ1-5,ASSLEPGLNQPQH
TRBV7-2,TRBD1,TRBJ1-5,ASSPHRGGVNQPQH
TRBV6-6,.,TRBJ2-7,ASSYGQGRSYEQY
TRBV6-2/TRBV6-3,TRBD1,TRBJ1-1,ASSSRQGRLAEAF
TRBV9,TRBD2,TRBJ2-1,ASSVVSPGLADNSYNEQF
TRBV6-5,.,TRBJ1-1,ASSYRGVGTEAF
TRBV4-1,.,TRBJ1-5,ASSQFHPRERNQPQH
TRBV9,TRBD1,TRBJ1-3,ASSVVDRGAGNTIY
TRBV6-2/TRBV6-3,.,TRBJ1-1,ASSYVAANTEAF
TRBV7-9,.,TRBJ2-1,ASSLPRDLNYNEQF
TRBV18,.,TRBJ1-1,ASSPETGTEAF
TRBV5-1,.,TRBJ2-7,ASSLGPTGYEQY
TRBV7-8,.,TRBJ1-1,ASSISRRVTEAF
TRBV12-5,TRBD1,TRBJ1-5,ASGLNYGQGFNQPQH
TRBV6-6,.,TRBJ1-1,ASSYSAPLFTEAF
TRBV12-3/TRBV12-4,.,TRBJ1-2,ASSPGGGYT
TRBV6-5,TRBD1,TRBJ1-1,ASRPPGQHNTEAF
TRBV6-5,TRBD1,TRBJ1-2,ASSSLGTGGVDGYT
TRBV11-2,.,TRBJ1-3,ASSLSEDTIY
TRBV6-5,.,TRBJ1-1,ASRDFMTGSSEAF
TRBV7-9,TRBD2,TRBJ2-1,ASSSLPKVSSGRDEQF
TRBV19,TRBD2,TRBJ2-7,ASSTTGRDPYEQY
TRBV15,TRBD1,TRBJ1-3,ATSRGPLDRGRNTIY
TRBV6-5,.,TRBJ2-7,ASSYSGVGEQY
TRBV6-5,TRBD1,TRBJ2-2,ASSFVRGSNTGELF
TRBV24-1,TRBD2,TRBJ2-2,ATRGAGGNTGELF
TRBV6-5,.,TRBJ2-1,ASSYQGYNEQF
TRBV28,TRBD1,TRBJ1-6,ASRTGGTSPLH
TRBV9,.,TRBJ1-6,ASSLNPRQASNSPLH
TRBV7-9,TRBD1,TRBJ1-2,ASSLVNQGAWGYT
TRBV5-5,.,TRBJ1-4,ASSLGQGMEKLF
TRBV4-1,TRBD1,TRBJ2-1,ASSQPLGTGKGSHQSNEQF
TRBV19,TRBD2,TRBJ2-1,ASSAAGESTEQF
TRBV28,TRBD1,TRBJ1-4,ASSGTGTGINFEKLF
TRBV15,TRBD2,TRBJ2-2,ATSSQGGENTGELF
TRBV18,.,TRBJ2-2,ASSPPAQGIIAGELF
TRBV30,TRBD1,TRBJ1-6,AWSRGGTGARSYNSPLH
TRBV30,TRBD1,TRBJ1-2,AWSVRLGQGNYGYT
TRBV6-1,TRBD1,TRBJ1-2,ASSEWAGGPYGYT
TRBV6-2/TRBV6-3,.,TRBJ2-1,ASSYFARDNEQF
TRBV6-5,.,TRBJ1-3,ASIPTFSGNTIY
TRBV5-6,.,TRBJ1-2,ASSLYGGWNGYT
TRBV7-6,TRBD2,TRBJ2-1,ASSSLAGDLLNEQF
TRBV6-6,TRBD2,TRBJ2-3,ASRAGVSTDTQY
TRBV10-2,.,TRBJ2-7,ASTEQAAVAYEQY
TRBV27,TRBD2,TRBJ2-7,ASSFRLAGKYEQY
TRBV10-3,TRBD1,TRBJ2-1,AISESPGTGGSEQF
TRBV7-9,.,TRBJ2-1,ASSFTDSDEQF
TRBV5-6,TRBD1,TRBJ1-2,ASSEGQGPYGYT